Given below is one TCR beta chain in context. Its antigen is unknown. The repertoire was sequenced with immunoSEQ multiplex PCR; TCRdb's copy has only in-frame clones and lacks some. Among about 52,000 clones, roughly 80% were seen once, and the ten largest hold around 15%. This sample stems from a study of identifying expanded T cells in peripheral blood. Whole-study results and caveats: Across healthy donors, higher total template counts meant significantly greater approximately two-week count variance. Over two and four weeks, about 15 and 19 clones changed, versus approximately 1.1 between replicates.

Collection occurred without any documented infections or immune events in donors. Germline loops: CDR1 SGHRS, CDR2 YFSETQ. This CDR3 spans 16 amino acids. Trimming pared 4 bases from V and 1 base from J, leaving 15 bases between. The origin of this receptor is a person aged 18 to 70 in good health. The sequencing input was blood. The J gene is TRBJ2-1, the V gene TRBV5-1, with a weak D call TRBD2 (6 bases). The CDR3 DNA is TGCGCCAGCAGCCAGGACGGGAGAAGGTCCTACAATGAGCAGTTCTTC. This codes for CASSQDGRRSYNEQFF.